These 28 T cell receptor beta chains originate from one sample sequenced in a study of vaccination effects on CD4 cells after COVID-19. The protocol was immunoSEQ multiplex PCR, while the TCRdb copy is restricted to in-frame clones and leaves out a portion. The table records about 46,000 clones, about 70% of them present only once. Their recognized antigens are unknown. CD4+ T cells specific for antigen were expanded with viral peptide pools by the ViraFEST assay before sequencing. Subsequent to roughly 10 days of culture, CD4+ T cells were isolated. Two doses of BNT162b2 or mRNA-1273 vaccine were administered to participants. Specimen: CD4+ T cells from PBMCs cultured with HCoV-OC43 spike peptides, collected after COVID-19 vaccination. Subset of the sample: HCoV-OC43 spike overlapping peptide pool stimulation. The source is a human donor who received a COVID-19 vaccine.

CDR3 bases: TGTGCCAGCAGCTTACTTGGGACGGCAGGTTACACCGGGGAGCTGTTTTTT. Protein product: CASSLLGTAGYTGELFF. The chain carries TRBV11-2 and TRBJ2-2; D may match TRBD1 or TRBD2 (5 bases each). The CDR3 covers 17 residues. The germline CDR1 and CDR2 sequences are SGHAT and FQNNGV. V lost 2 bases and J 3 bases, leaving 16 bases between the germline ends. Full variable domain (rest looked up from reference TRBV11-2 and TRBJ2-2): EAGVAQSPRYKIIEKRQSVAFWCNPISGHATLYWYQQILGQGPKLLIQFQNNGVVDDSQLPKDRFSAERLKGVDSTLKIQPAKLEDSAVYLCASSLLGTAGYTGELFFGEGSRLTVL.

This clone was seen a handful of times. The chain is built from TRBV18 and TRBJ2-3, with D hard to call. Germline CDR1 and CDR2: KGHSH and LQKENI. The CDR3 has 13 residues. Trimming took 4 bases from V and 0 from J, leaving 5 bases between them. The CDR3 reads CASSRHSTDTQYF. In DNA form, the CDR3 reads TGTGCCAGCTCACGCCACAGCACAGATACGCAGTATTTT.

This sequence joins TRBV15 and TRBJ2-7, with TRBD2 identical over 9 bases. The CDR3 has 12 residues. The V gene end was trimmed by 9 bases and the J gene end by 6 bases; junction bases not matched to a gene: 6. Germline CDR1 and CDR2: LNHNV and YYDKDF (reference sequence). The CDR3 loop reads CATSGLASEQYF. The CDR3, as DNA: TGTGCCACTAGCGGACTAGCGAGCGAGCAGTACTTC.

This clone was recorded a few times. The chain employs TRBV7-9 and TRBJ2-5, with 8 nucleotides matching TRBD1. The CDR3 has 15 amino acids. Germline V gene data show CDR1 as SEHNR and CDR2 as FQNEAQ (reference sequence). V shed 4 bases, J shed 5 bases, and the junction held 9 bases outside the gene matches. DNA for the CDR3: TGTGCCAGCAGCTCTCGACAGGGGCTATGGGAGACCCAGTACTTC. As protein: CASSSRQGLWETQYF.

This rearrangement joins TRBV3-1 (or the pseudogene TRBV3-2) to TRBJ2-7, with a tentative D call TRBD2 (6 bases). Trimming left V 8 bases short and J 3 bases short, with 14 bases between. CDR1 is LGHDT and CDR2 is YNNKEL in the germline V gene (reference sequence). The CDR3 contains 13 residues. CDR3 sequence (DNA): TGTGCCAGCGAGAGGTCCGGGGGCTACGAGCAGTACTTC. Translation: CASERSGGYEQYF.

V usage is TRBV4-1 and J usage is TRBJ2-3; 9 nucleotides match TRBD1. Unmatched junction bases numbered 2, after V lost 4 bases and J lost 0 bases. This CDR3 is 15 amino acids long. Germline V gives CDR1 MGHRA, CDR2 YSYEKL. The CDR3 nucleotides are TGCGCCAGCAGCCCACAGGGGGCCAGCACAGATACGCAGTATTTT. Encoded protein: CASSPQGASTDTQYF.

The genes are TRBV4-2 and TRBJ2-1; D could derive from TRBD1 or TRBD2 (5 bases each). CDR1 and CDR2 from the germline V gene are LGHNA and YNFKEQ. The CDR3 is 16 residues long. V lost 4 bases, J lost 0 bases, and 13 bases lay in between. CDR3 nucleotide sequence: TGTGCCAGCAGCCCGAGGGGCCCCAGCTCCTACAATGAGCAGTTCTTC. Encoded protein: CASSPRGPSSYNEQFF.

V gene TRBV6-6 combines with J gene TRBJ2-5; the match to TRBD2 covers 7 bases. Germline V lookup: CDR1 MNHNY, CDR2 SVGAGI (reference sequence). This CDR3 comprises 14 residues. V gave up 2 bases and J gave up 2 bases; unmatched junction bases: 2. CDR3: CASSYGRAQETQYF. CDR3 nucleotide sequence: TGTGCCAGCAGTTACGGGAGGGCTCAAGAGACCCAGTACTTC.

This chain uses TRBV28 with TRBJ1-1; D unresolved. Germline V gene sequence: CDR1 MDHEN, CDR2 SYDVKM. V was pared by 3 bases and J by 0 bases, with 14 bases between. CDR3 length: 16 residues. As DNA, the CDR3 is TGTGCCAGCAGTTTGGTGCACTCCAGTTTGAACACTGAAGCTTTCTTT. Translation: CASSLVHSSLNTEAFF.

V usage is TRBV2 and J usage is TRBJ1-2, with a possible D match to TRBD1 (5 bases). From germline, CDR1 is SNHLY and CDR2 FYNNEI. CDR3 length: 12 residues. V dropped 6 bases and J dropped 5 bases, with 10 bases sitting between them. The CDR3 nucleotides read TGTGCCAGCAGACTGACAGAGTATGGCTACACCTTC. Its translation: CASRLTEYGYTF.

The CDR3 sequence: CASSYSRPRSGGEQYF. The CDR3 coding sequence is TGTGCCAGCAGTTACTCCCGACCCCGTTCTGGGGGCGAGCAGTACTTC. The chain joins TRBV6-5 to TRBJ2-7; D tentatively reads TRBD1 or TRBD2 (5 bases each). The CDR3 consists of 16 residues. The V gene's germline CDR1 is MNHEY and CDR2 SVGAGI. Trimming stripped 0 bases from V and 6 bases from J, with 18 bases between.

This rearrangement joins TRBV7-9 to TRBJ2-3; 7 bases align to TRBD2. This CDR3 has 15 residues. V shed 4 bases, J shed 3 bases, and the junction held 7 bases outside the gene matches. The germline V gene encodes CDR1 SEHNR and CDR2 FQNEAQ (reference sequence). CDR3 residues: CASSSSAGSTDTQYF. The CDR3 nucleotides are TGTGCCAGCAGCTCCTCAGCGGGGAGTACAGATACGCAGTATTTT.

The genes are TRBV20-1 and TRBJ1-2, with 9 bases matching TRBD1. CDR1 DFQATT and CDR2 SNEGSKA come from the germline V gene (reference sequence). The ends lost 5 bases at V and 8 bases at J; junction bases unmatched: 3. CDR3 size: 11 residues. CDR3 sequence (DNA): TGCAGTGCTTGGGACAGGGAAGGCTACACCTTC. Its translation: CSAWDREGYTF.

The genes are TRBV6-5 and TRBJ1-1; D unresolved. Looked up from germline, CDR1 is MNHEY and CDR2 is SVGAGI. The CDR3 is 13 amino acids. The germline V and J ends were trimmed by 2 bases and 1 base, with 5 bases remaining between them. The CDR3 coding sequence is TGTGCCAGCAGTTACGCAGAGAACACTGAAGCTTTCTTT. Amino acids: CASSYAENTEAFF.

The chain uses TRBV5-1 and TRBJ2-3, with 8 bases lining up with TRBD2. In germline, CDR1 is SGHRS, CDR2 YFSETQ. V trimming: 10 bases; J trimming: 2 bases; junction bases outside the gene matches: 9. The CDR3 spans 14 residues. The CDR3 DNA reads as TGCGCCTCGACGGGCGGGAGGATCACAGATACGCAGTATTTT. It is translated as CASTGGRITDTQYF.

The sample holds one count of this clone. V gene TRBV19 combines with J gene TRBJ2-7; 10 nucleotides align to TRBD2. The length of the CDR3 is 16 residues. Unmatched junction bases numbered 8, after V lost 4 bases and J lost 2 bases. The germline V gene has CDR1 LNHDA and CDR2 SQIVND (reference sequence). CDR3 in amino acids: CASSTGLAVTTYEQYF. The DNA of the CDR3 is TGTGCCAGTAGTACCGGACTAGCGGTGACGACCTACGAGCAGTACTTC. The complete variable domain, with remaining parts taken from reference TRBV19 and TRBJ2-7, reads DGGITQSPKYLFRKEGQNVTLSCEQNLNHDAMYWYRQDPGQGLRLIYYSQIVNDFQKGDIAEGYSVSREKKESFPLTVTSAQKNPTAFYLCASSTGLAVTTYEQYFGPGTRLTVT.

The chain's CDR3 is CASSLTGDYGYTF. In DNA, the CDR3 is TGTGCCAGCAGCTTGACCGGCGACTATGGCTACACCTTC. The V gene is TRBV5-4, the J gene TRBJ1-2; D is unresolved. The V end lost 1 base, the J end lost 3 bases, and 7 bases lay between the germline ends. This CDR3 has 13 residues. Germline-derived CDR1 and CDR2 are SGHNT and YYREEE (reference sequence).

CDR3 protein: CASSQGQGSINYGYTF. CDR3 nucleotides: TGTGCCAGCAGTCAGGGACAGGGGTCGATAAACTATGGCTACACCTTC. The chain has TRBV6-6 and TRBJ1-2; 10 bases are a match to TRBD1. Trimming at V came to 5 bases and at J to 2 bases, leaving 8 bases not matched to a gene. CDR1 is MNHNY, CDR2 SVGAGI, per germline (reference sequence). The CDR3 runs to 16 residues.

The chain is built from TRBV5-4 and TRBJ1-2, with D possibly TRBD1 on 5 matching bases. Trimming took off 4 bases at V and 3 bases at J, with 16 bases between the two ends. The CDR3 is 15 amino acids. From germline, CDR1 is SGHNT and CDR2 YYREEE (reference sequence). Here the CDR3 DNA reads TGTGCCAGCAGCCGCGAACGAGACAGATACTATGGCTACACCTTC. This translates into CASSRERDRYYGYTF.

This clone came up a few times. This chain links TRBV6-5 with TRBJ1-1; D call uncertain. V dropped 2 bases and J dropped 0 bases, with 10 bases sitting between them. The CDR3 covers 15 residues. Per the germline V gene, CDR1 is MNHEY and CDR2 is SVGAGI. The CDR3 is CASSYTNQLNTEAFF. The CDR3 DNA is TGTGCCAGCAGTTACACGAATCAGCTGAACACTGAAGCTTTCTTT.

The V and J genes are TRBV30 and TRBJ1-6, with TRBD1 matching 11 bases. With V trimmed by 4 bases and J by 3 bases, 8 bases remained unmatched. CDR1 is GTSNPN, CDR2 SVGIG, per germline (reference sequence). The CDR3 spans 17 residues. The chain's CDR3 is CAWNPGTGGFYNSPLHF. CDR3 nucleotide sequence: TGTGCCTGGAACCCCGGGACAGGGGGTTTCTATAATTCACCCCTCCACTTT.

V and J are TRBV6-5 and TRBJ1-2; 7 nucleotides line up with TRBD1. With 5 bases clipped from V and 3 bases from J, the junction kept 9 bases outside the gene matches. CDR1 and CDR2 from the germline V gene are MNHEY and SVGAGI. CDR3 size: 15 residues. The CDR3 reads CASSPMTGQDYGYTF. DNA for the CDR3: TGTGCCAGCAGTCCTATGACAGGGCAGGACTATGGCTACACCTTC.

The rearrangement uses TRBV5-4 and TRBJ2-5; 9 positions match TRBD1. Trimming took 1 base from V and 7 from J; bases not matched to a gene: 8. The CDR3 has 15 amino acids. The V gene's germline CDR1 is SGHNT and CDR2 YYREEE (reference sequence). CDR3 amino acids: CASSLPGDRAVTQYF. Here the CDR3 DNA reads TGTGCCAGCAGCTTGCCCGGGGACAGGGCCGTGACCCAGTACTTC.

The V call is TRBV5-4, the J call TRBJ1-1, with D maybe TRBD1 (5 bases). This CDR3 is built from 15 residues. Germline lookup yields CDR1 SGHNT and CDR2 YYREEE (reference sequence). V lost 3 bases to trimming and J lost 10 bases, with 22 bases between them. For the CDR3, the DNA is TGTGCCAGCAGCTATCAGGGCAGGGTCTATACGGGAGCTTTCTTT. Protein sequence: CASSYQGRVYTGAFF.

This clone showed up just once. The J gene is TRBJ1-4, the V gene TRBV9, with D possibly TRBD1 on 6 matching bases. Germline CDR1 and CDR2: SGDLS and YYNGEE. The germline V and J ends were trimmed by 4 bases and 2 bases, with 12 bases remaining between them. The CDR3 has 15 residues. CDR3 sequence reads: CASSPRTDTNEKLFF. The CDR3 nucleotides read TGTGCCAGCAGCCCCCGGACAGATACTAATGAAAAACTGTTTTTT.

The CDR3 nucleotides read TGCAGTGCCTTTTCCCATGAAAAACTGTTTTTT. Translated: CSAFSHEKLFF. This chain joins TRBV20-1 and TRBJ1-4; D remains unclear. CDR1 is DFQATT, CDR2 SNEGSKA, per germline (reference sequence). This CDR3 comprises 11 residues. The V and J ends lost 6 bases and 6 bases respectively, with 8 bases between them.

The chain links TRBV10-2 to TRBJ1-3; tentatively, D is TRBD1 (6 bases). The germline gives CDR1 WSHSY, CDR2 SAAADI. The CDR3 has 14 amino acids. The V and J ends lost 6 bases and 0 bases respectively, with 9 bases between them. The CDR3 region is CASREQGSGNTIYF. In DNA form, the CDR3 reads TGCGCCAGCAGGGAACAGGGCTCTGGAAACACCATATATTTT.

CDR3 residues: CASSEEGGSLYGYTF. CDR3 nucleotide sequence: TGTGCCAGCAGTGAAGAGGGAGGGTCCCTCTATGGCTACACCTTC. The chain has TRBV6-1 and TRBJ1-2; no reliable D call. Trimming pared 1 base from V and 4 bases from J, leaving 13 bases between. Germline V gene data show CDR1 as MNHNS and CDR2 as SASEGT. CDR3 length equals 15 residues.